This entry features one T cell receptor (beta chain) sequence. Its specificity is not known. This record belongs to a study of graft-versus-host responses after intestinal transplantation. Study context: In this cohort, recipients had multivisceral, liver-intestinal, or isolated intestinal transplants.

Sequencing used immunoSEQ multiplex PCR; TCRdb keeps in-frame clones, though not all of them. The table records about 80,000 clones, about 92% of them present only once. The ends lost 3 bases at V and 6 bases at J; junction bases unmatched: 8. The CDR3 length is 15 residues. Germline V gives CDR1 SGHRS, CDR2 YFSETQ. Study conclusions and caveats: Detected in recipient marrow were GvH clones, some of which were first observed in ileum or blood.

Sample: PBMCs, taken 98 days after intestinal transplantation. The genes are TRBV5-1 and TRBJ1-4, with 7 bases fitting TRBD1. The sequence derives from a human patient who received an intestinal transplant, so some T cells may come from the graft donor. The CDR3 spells CASSSRTGGDEKLFF. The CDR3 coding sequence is TGCGCCAGCAGCTCCCGGACAGGAGGAGATGAAAAACTGTTTTTT.